This record looks at one TCR beta chain sequence and its context. Its antigen is currently unknown. V shed 2 bases and J 6 bases; nucleotides not matched to a gene: 7. Germline-derived CDR1 and CDR2 are SGHVS and FQNEAQ. The CDR3 extends over 15 amino acids. This record belongs to a study of blood T cells in healthy people across ages. The study, taken as a whole, reports: TCR beta diversity per million T cells fell roughly linearly with age.

The authors ran a second PCR of roughly 6 to 11 cycles using a sample-barcoded 5' primer and a J-beta primer mix. Every cDNA molecule carried a tag from a template-switch adaptor bearing 12 random nucleotides. TCRdb reanalysed the 5' RACE reads using MiXCR and keeps one entry per CDR3 protein. Of approximately 1,000,000 distinct CDR3 sequences listed, under 55% are singletons. The donors, all healthy, were Caucasians living in Russia, aged about 6 to 100. There were at least 6 micrograms of total RNA extracted from every sample. The chain couples TRBV7-8 to TRBJ2-1; 7 positions agree with TRBD1. The source material was blood. The receptor was isolated from a woman between 55 and 75 years old in good health. CDR3 in DNA: TGTGCCAGCAGCTTAAGGAGACAGGGTGGCAATGAGCAGTTCTTC. The encoded protein is CASSLRRQGGNEQFF.